This T cell receptor (beta chain) was obtained from a study of CD8 T cells in Susac syndrome. Study-level background: Active disease was present in roughly six of the sequenced Susac syndrome patients, whereas fewer than ten of them were in remission. Patients with Susac syndrome had blood drawn and were at that point therapy-naive, on corticosteroids, or on intravenous immunoglobulin alone.

Reverse transcription of roughly 0.45 to 1 ug RNA was carried out with random hexamers. TCRdb passed the immunoSEQ multiplex PCR reads through MiXCR, listing each CDR3 protein once. The sample shows approximately 180,000 distinct CDR3 sequences, roughly 91% of them seen only once. Trimming shortened V by 7 bases and J by 5 bases, and 19 bases separated the two germline ends. Germline values: CDR1 MNHNS, CDR2 SASEGT. The CDR3 consists of 15 residues. The V call is TRBV6-1, the J call TRBJ2-3, with D maybe TRBD2 (6 bases). The sequenced sample was CD4+ T cells from PBMCs. The TCR was taken from a human donor with Susac syndrome. CDR3 DNA sequence: TGTGCCAGCAACCAGCGGAGGGGCATTGAAGATACGCAGTATTTT. This translates into CASNQRRGIEDTQYF.